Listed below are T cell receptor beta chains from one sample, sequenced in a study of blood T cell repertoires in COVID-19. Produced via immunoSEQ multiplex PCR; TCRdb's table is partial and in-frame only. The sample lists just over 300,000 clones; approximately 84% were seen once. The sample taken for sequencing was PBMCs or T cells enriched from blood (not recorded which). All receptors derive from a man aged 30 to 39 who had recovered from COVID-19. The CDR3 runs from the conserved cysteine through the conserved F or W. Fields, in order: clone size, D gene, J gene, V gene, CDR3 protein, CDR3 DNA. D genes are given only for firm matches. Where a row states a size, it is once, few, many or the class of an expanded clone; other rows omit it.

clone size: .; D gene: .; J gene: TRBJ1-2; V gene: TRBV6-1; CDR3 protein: CASSEGLGGYGYTF; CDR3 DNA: TGTGCCAGCAGTGAAGGTTTGGGGGGTTATGGCTACACCTTC
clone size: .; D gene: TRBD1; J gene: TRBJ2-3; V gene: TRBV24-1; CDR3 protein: CATSDLQGEGTDTQYF; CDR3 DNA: TGTGCCACCAGTGATTTACAGGGGGAGGGCACAGATACGCAGTATTTT
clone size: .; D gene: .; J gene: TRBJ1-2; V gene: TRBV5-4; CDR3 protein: CASSLESGYGYTF; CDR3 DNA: TGTGCCAGCAGCTTGGAGTCCGGCTATGGCTACACCTTC
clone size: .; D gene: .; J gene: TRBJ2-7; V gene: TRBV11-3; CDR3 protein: CASSQKTDSWSYEQYF; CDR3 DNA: TGTGCCAGCAGCCAAAAAACGGACTCCTGGTCCTACGAGCAGTACTTC
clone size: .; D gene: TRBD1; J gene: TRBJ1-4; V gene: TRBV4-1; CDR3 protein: CASSQDQGTGAEKLFF; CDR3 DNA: TGCGCCAGCAGCCAAGATCAAGGGACAGGGGCAGAAAAACTGTTTTTT
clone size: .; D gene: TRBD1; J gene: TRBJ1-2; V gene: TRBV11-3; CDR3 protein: CASSSRDRGPQDYGYTF; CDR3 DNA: TGTGCCAGCAGCTCCCGGGACAGGGGGCCGCAGGACTATGGCTACACCTTC
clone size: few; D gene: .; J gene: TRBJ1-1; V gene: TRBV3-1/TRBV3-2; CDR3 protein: CASSLSGGHMNTEAFF; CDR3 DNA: TGTGCCAGCAGCTTAAGTGGGGGACACATGAACACTGAAGCTTTCTTT
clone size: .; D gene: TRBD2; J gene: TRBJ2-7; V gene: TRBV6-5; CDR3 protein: CASSKGLAASGEQYF; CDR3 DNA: TGTGCCAGCAGTAAGGGACTAGCAGCCAGCGGCGAGCAGTACTTC
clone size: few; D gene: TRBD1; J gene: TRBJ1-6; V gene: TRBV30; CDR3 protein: CAWSVQGTRNSPLHF; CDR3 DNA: TGTGCCTGGAGTGTACAGGGGACGAGGAATTCACCCCTCCACTTT
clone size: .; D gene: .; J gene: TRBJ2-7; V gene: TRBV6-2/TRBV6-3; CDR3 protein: CASSSGVHEQYF; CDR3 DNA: TGTGCCAGCAGTTCAGGGGTCCACGAGCAGTACTTC
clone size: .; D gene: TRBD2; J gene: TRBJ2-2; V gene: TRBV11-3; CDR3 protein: CASSRTRRTGELFF; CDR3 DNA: TGTGCCAGCAGCCGGACTAGGCGGACCGGGGAGCTGTTTTTT
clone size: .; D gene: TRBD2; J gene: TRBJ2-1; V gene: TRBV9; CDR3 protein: CASSLSAAGGISYNEQFF; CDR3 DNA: TGTGCCAGCAGCCTCAGTGCGGCGGGGGGGATCTCCTACAATGAGCAGTTCTTC
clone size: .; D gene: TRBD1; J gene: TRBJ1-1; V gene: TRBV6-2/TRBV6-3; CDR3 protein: CASSDRGRGFMNTEAFF; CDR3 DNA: TGTGCCAGCAGCGACAGGGGGCGCGGGTTCATGAACACTGAAGCTTTCTTT
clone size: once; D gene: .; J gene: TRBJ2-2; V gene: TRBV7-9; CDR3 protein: CASSHSPRDTGELFF; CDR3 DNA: TGTGCCAGCAGCCACAGTCCGCGTGACACCGGGGAGCTGTTTTTT
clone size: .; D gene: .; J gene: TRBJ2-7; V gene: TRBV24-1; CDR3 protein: CATSDPLTYEQYF; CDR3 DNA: TGTGCCACCAGTGACCCTCTGACTTACGAGCAGTACTTC
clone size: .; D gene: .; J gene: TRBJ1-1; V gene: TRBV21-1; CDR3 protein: CASSKVNGTGKRVNTEAFF; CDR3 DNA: TGTGCCAGCAGCAAAGTCAACGGGACAGGAAAGAGAGTGAACACTGAAGCTTTCTTT
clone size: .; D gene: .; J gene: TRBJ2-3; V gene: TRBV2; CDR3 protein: CASMGSGTDTQYF; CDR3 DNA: TGTGCCAGCATGGGTAGCGGCACAGATACGCAGTATTTT
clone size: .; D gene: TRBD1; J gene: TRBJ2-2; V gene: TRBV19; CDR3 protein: CASSYARQGKNTGELFF; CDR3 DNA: TGTGCCAGTAGTTACGCTCGACAGGGCAAGAACACCGGGGAGCTGTTTTTT
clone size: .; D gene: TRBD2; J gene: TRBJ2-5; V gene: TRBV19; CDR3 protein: CASSSGRGETQYF; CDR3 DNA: TGTGCCAGTAGTTCCGGGAGGGGAGAGACCCAGTACTTC
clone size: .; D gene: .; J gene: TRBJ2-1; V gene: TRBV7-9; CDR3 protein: CASSLNDNYNEQFF; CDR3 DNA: TGTGCCAGCAGCTTAAACGACAACTACAATGAGCAGTTCTTC
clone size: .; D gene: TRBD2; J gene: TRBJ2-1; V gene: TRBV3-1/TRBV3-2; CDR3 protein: CASSQGRTGGLREQFF; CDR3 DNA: TGTGCCAGCAGCCAAGGTCGGACGGGGGGGCTGAGGGAGCAGTTCTTC
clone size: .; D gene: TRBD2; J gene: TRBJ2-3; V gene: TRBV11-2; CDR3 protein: CASSLYGRELNTQYF; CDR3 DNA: TGTGCCAGCAGCTTATATGGGCGGGAGCTAAATACGCAGTATTTT
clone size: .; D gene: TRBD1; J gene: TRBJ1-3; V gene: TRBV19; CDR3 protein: CASKSTGTGNTIYF; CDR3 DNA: TGTGCCAGCAAGTCGACAGGGACTGGAAACACCATATATTTT
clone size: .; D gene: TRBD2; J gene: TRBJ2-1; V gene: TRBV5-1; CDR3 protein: CASSYLAGAVYNEQFF; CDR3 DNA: TGCGCCAGCAGCTATCTAGCGGGGGCCGTCTACAATGAGCAGTTCTTC
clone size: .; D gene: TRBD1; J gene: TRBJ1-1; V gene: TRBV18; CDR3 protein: CASSQGGQANTEAFF; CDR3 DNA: TGTGCCAGCTCCCAAGGAGGACAGGCGAACACTGAAGCTTTCTTT
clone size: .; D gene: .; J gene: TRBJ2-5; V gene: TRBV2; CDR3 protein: CASSDDGETQYF; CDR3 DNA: TGTGCCAGCAGTGACGACGGGGAGACCCAGTACTTC
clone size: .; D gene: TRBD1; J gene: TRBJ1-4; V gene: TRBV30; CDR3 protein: CAWSETGGINEKLFF; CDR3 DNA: TGTGCCTGGAGCGAAACAGGGGGCATTAATGAAAAACTGTTTTTT
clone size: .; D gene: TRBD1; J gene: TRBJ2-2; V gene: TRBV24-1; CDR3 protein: CATSGLSGQGTGELFF; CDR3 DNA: TGTGCCACCAGTGGCCTCTCGGGACAGGGCACCGGGGAGCTGTTTTTT
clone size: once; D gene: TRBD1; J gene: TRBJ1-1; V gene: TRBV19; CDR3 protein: CASRAGGKAFF; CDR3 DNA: TGTGCCAGTAGAGCAGGGGGGAAAGCTTTCTTT
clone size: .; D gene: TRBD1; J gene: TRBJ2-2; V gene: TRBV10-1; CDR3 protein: CASRVDRGTGELFF; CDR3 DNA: TGCGCCAGCCGGGTGGACAGGGGGACCGGGGAGCTGTTTTTT
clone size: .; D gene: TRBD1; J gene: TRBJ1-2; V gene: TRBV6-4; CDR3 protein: CASNPGQGVNYGYTF; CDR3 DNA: TGTGCCAGCAATCCGGGACAGGGGGTTAACTATGGCTACACCTTC
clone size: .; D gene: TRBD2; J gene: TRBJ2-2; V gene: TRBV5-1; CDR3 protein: CASSLSGGYTGELFF; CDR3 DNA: TGCGCCAGCAGCCTTAGCGGGGGTTACACCGGGGAGCTGTTTTTT
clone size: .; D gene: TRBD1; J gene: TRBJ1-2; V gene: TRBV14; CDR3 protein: CASSYGTGGAWGYGYTF; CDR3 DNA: TGTGCCAGCAGCTACGGGACAGGGGGCGCCTGGGGCTATGGCTACACCTTC
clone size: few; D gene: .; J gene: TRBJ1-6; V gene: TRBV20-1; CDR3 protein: CSASGAERKNSPLHF; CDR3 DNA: TGCAGTGCTAGTGGGGCAGAAAGAAAAAATTCACCCCTCCACTTT
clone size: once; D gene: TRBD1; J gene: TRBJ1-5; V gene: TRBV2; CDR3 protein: CASSGGTGSSNQPQHF; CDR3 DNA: TGTGCCAGCAGTGGGGGGACAGGGAGTAGCAATCAGCCCCAGCATTTT
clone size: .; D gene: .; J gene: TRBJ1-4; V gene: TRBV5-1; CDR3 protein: CASSFEPVGTNEKLFF; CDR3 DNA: TGCGCCAGCAGCTTTGAGCCGGTCGGAACTAATGAAAAACTGTTTTTT
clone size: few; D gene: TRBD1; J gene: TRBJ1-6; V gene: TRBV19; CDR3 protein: CAGGTGGSPLHF; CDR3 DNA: TGTGCCGGCGGGACAGGGGGATCACCCCTCCACTTT
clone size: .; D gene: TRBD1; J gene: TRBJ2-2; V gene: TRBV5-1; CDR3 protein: CASSRQGASTGELFF; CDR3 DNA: TGCGCCAGCAGCCGACAGGGGGCTAGCACCGGGGAGCTGTTTTTT
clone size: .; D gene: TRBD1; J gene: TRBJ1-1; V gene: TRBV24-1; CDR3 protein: CATRPPGTGGTEAFF; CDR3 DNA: TGTGCCACCAGACCCCCTGGGACAGGGGGCACTGAAGCTTTCTTT
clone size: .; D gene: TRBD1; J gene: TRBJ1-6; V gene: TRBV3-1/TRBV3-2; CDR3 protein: CASSQAVAGTGQTKSLHF; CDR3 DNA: TGTGCCAGCAGCCAAGCCGTGGCCGGGACAGGTCAGACCAAATCCCTCCACTTT
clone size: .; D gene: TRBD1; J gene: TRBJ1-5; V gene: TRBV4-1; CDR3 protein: CASSQTQGARNQPQHF; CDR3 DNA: TGCGCCAGCAGCCAGACACAGGGGGCTAGGAATCAGCCCCAGCATTTT
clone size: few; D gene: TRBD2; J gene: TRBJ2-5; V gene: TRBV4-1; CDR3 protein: CASSLSGTKPTETQYF; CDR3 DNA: TGCGCCAGCAGCCTATCCGGGACTAAACCAACTGAGACCCAGTACTTC
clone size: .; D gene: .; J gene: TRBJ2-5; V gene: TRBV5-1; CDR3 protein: CASSLAASPQETQYF; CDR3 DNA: TGCGCCAGCAGCTTGGCGGCTAGCCCACAAGAGACCCAGTACTTC
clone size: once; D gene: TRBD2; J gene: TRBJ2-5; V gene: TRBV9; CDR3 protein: CASSVTSGGIETQYF; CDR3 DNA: TGTGCCAGCAGCGTAACTAGCGGGGGGATAGAGACCCAGTACTTC
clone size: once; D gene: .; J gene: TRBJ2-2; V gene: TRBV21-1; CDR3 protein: CASSNEALSTGELFF; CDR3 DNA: TGTGCCAGCAGCAACGAGGCGCTGAGCACCGGGGAGCTGTTTTTT
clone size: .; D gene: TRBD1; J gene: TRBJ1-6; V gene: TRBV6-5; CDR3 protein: CASTLGTGRDSPLHF; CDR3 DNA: TGTGCCAGCACCCTCGGGACAGGGAGGGATTCACCCCTCCACTTT
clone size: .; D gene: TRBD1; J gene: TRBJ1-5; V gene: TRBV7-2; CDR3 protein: CATSVRGNQPQHF; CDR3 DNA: TGTGCCACGAGTGTCAGGGGGAATCAGCCCCAGCATTTT
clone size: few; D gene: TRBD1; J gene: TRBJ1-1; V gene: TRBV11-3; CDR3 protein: CASSPRRQGDEAFF; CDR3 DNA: TGTGCCAGCAGCCCCCGGAGACAGGGGGATGAAGCTTTCTTT
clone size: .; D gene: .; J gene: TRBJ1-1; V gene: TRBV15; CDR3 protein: CATSGGVTEAFF; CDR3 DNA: TGTGCCACCAGCGGGGGGGTCACTGAAGCTTTCTTT
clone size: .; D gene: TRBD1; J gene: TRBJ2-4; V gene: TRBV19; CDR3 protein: CASSMGLGDREAKNIQYF; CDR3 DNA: TGTGCCAGTAGTATGGGGCTGGGGGACAGGGAGGCCAAAAACATTCAGTACTTC